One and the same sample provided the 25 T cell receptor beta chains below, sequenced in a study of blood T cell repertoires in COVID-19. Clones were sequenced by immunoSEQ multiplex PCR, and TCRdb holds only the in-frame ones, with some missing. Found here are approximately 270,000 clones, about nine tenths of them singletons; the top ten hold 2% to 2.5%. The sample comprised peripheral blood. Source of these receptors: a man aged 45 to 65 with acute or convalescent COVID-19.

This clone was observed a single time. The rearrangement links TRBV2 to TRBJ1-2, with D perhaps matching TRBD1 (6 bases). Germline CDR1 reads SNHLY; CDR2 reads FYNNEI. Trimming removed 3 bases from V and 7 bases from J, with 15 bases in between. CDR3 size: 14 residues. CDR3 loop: CASSDRGPYGGYTF. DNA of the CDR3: TGTGCCAGCAGTGACAGGGGTCCTTACGGTGGCTACACCTTC.

CDR3 nucleotides: TGTGCCAGCAGCTTGACCCCAACAGGGTTGGGAGCTTTCTTT. The encoded protein is CASSLTPTGLGAFF. V is TRBV7-2 and J is TRBJ1-1; the D gene is possibly TRBD1 (6 bases). V dropped 3 bases and J dropped 10 bases, with 18 bases sitting between them. Germline V CDR1 and CDR2: SGHTA, FQGNSA. This CDR3 contains 14 residues.

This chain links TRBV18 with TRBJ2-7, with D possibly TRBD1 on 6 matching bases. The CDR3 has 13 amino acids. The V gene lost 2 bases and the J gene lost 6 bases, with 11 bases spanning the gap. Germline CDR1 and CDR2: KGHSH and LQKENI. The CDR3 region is CASSPAGDLEQYF. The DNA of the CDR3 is TGTGCCAGCTCACCAGCAGGGGACCTCGAGCAGTACTTC.

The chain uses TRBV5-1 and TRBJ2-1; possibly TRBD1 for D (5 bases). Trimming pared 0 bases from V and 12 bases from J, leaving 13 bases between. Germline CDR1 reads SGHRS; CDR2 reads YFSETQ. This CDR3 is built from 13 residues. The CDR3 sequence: CASSLDQGQGQFF. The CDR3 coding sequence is TGCGCCAGCAGCTTGGACCAGGGCCAGGGGCAGTTCTTC. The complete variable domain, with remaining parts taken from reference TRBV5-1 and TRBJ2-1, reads KAGVTQTPRYLIKTRGQQVTLSCSPISGHRSVSWYQQTPGQGLQFLFEYFSETQRNKGNFPGRFSGRQFSNSRSEMNVSTLELGDSALYLCASSLDQGQGQFFGPGTRLTVL.

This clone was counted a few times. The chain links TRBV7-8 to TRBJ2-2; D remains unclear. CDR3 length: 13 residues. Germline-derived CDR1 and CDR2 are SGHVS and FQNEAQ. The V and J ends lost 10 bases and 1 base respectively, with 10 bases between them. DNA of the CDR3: TGTGCCAACGGGTTTCTGAACACCGGGGAGCTGTTTTTT. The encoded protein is CANGFLNTGELFF. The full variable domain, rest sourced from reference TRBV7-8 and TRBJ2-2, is GAGVSQSPRYKVAKRGQDVALRCDPISGHVSLFWYQQALGQGPEFLTYFQNEAQLDKSGLPSDRFFAERPEGSVSTLKIQRTQQEDSAVYLCANGFLNTGELFFGEGSRLTVL.

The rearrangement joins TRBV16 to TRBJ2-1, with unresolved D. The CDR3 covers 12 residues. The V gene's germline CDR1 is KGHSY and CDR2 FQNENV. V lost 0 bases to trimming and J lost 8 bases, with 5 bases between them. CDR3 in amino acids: CASSQSSYEQFF. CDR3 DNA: TGTGCCAGCAGCCAATCGAGCTATGAGCAGTTCTTC.

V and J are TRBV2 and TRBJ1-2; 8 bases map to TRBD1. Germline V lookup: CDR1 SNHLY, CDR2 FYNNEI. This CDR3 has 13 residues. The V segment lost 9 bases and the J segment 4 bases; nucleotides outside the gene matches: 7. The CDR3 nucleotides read TGTGCCAGTTTCCGGGACAGGTCCTATGGCTACACCTTC. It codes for CASFRDRSYGYTF.

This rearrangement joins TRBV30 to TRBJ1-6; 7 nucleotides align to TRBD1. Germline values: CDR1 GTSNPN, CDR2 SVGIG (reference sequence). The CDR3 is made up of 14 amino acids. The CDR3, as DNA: TGTGCTGTGCCCTCCGGGACAGAGTATTCACCCCTCCACTTT. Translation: CAVPSGTEYSPLHF.

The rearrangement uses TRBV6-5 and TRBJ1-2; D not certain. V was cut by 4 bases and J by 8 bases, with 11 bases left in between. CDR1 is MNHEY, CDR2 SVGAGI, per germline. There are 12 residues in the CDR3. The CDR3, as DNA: TGTGCCAGCAGTTCCTCATCGAGAGGCTACACCTTC. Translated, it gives CASSSSSRGYTF.

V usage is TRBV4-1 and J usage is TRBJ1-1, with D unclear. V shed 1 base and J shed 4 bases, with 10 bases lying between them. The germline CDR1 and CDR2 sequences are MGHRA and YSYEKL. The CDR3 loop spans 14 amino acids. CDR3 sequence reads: CASSQGSVVTEAFF. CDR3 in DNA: TGCGCCAGCAGCCAAGGGAGTGTAGTCACTGAAGCTTTCTTT.

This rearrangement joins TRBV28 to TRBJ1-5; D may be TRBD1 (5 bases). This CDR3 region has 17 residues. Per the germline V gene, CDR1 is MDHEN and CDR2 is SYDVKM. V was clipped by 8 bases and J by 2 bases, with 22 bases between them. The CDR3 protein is CASHRDYFNRGNQPQHF. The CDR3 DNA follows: TGTGCCAGCCACCGGGACTATTTTAACCGGGGCAATCAGCCCCAGCATTTT.

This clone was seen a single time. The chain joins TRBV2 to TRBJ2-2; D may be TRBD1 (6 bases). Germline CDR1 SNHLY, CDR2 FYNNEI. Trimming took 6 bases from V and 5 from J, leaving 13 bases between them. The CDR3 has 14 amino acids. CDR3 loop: CASRGQGRTGELFF. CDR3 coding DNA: TGTGCCAGCAGGGGACAAGGGAGAACCGGGGAGCTGTTTTTT.

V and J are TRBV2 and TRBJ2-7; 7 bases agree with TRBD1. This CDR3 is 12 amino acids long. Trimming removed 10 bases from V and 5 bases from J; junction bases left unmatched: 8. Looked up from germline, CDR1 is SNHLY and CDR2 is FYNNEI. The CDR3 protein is CATSTGWDEQYF. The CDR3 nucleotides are TGTGCCACCTCGACAGGGTGGGACGAGCAGTACTTC.

The CDR3 region is CATYLNTEAFF. The CDR3 DNA reads TGTGCCACCTACTTGAACACTGAAGCTTTCTTT. The chain recombines TRBV25-1 with TRBJ1-1; no definite D call. The germline V gene has CDR1 MGHDK and CDR2 SYGVNS. V shed 10 bases and J shed 0 bases, with 6 bases lying between them. The length of the CDR3 is 11 residues.

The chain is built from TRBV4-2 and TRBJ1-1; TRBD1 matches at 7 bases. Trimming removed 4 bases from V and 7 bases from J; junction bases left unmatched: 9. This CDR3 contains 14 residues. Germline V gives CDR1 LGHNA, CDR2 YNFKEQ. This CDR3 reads CASSLSDRQGEAFF. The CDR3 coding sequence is TGTGCCAGCAGCCTATCAGACAGACAGGGTGAAGCTTTCTTT.

CDR3 region: CASSFGLASEQYF. CDR3 bases: TGTGCCAGCAGCTTCGGACTAGCTAGCGAGCAGTACTTC. V usage is TRBV9 and J usage is TRBJ2-7, with 8 bases that match TRBD2. Germline assignment: CDR1 SGDLS and CDR2 YYNGEE. With 4 bases clipped from V and 6 bases from J, the junction kept 6 bases outside the gene matches. This CDR3 region has 13 residues.

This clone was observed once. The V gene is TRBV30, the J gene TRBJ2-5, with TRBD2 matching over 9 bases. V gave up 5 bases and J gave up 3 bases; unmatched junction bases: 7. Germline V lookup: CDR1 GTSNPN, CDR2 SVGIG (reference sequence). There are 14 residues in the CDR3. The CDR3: CAWSSSGAEETQYF. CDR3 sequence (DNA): TGTGCCTGGTCGTCTAGCGGGGCGGAAGAGACCCAGTACTTC.

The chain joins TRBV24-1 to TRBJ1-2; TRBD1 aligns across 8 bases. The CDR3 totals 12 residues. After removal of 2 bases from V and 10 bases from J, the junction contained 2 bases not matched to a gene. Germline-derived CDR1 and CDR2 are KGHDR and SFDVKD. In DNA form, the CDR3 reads TGTGCCACCAGTGATTGGACAGGGATCTACACCTTC. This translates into CATSDWTGIYTF.

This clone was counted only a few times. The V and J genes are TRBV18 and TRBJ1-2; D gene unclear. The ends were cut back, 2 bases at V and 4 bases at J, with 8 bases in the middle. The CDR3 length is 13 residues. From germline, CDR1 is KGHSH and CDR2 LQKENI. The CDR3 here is CASSPEATYGYTF. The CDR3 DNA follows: TGTGCCAGCTCACCAGAGGCGACCTATGGCTACACCTTC.

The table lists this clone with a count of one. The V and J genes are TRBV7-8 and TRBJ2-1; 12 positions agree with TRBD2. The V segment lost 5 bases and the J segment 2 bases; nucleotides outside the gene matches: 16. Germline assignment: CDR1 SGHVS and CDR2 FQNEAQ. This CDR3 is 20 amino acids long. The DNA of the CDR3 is TGTGCCAGCAGCATTGCGGGCCGCAGACTAGCGGGGGATCCCTACAATGAGCAGTTCTTC. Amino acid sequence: CASSIAGRRLAGDPYNEQFF.

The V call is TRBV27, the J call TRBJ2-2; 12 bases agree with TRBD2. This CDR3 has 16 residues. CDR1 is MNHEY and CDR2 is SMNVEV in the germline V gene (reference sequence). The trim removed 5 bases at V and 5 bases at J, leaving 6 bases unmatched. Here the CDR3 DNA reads TGTGCCAGCAGTCCACTAGCGGGGGGAAGTACCGGGGAGCTGTTTTTT. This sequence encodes CASSPLAGGSTGELFF.

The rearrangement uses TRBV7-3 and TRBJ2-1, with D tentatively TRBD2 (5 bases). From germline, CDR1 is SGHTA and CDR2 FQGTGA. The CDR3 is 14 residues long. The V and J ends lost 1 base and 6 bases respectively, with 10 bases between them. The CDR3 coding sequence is TGTGCCAGCAGCTTAAACGGGGATTTCAATGAGCAGTTCTTC. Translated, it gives CASSLNGDFNEQFF.

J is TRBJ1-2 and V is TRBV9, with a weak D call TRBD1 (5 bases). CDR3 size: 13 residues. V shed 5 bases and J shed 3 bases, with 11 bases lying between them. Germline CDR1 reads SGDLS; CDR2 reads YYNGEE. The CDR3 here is CASSDSLDYGYTF. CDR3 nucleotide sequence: TGTGCCAGCAGTGACAGCCTGGACTATGGCTACACCTTC.

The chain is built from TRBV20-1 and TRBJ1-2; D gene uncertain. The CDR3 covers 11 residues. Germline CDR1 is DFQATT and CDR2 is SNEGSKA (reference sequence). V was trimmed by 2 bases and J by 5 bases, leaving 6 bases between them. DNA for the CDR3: TGCAGTGCTAGATACACGTATGGCTACACCTTC. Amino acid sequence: CSARYTYGYTF.

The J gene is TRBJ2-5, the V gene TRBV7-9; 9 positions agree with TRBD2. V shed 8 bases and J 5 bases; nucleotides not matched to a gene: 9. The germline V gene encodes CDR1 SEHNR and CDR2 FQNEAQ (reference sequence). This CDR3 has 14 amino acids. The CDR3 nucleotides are TGTGCCAGCGGATCTAGCGGGGCTAGGGAGACCCAGTACTTC. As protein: CASGSSGARETQYF.